Here is one TCR beta chain with its context. The data were produced by immunoSEQ multiplex PCR, yet TCRdb's version contains in-frame clones alone and is incomplete. The table has 100,000 to 150,000 clones, roughly three quarters seen once. Germline CDR1 and CDR2: SGDLS and YYNGEE. This CDR3 is built from 17 residues. V was pared by 4 bases and J by 5 bases, with 23 bases between. This sample stems from a study of blood T cell repertoires in COVID-19. The sequencing sample was made of peripheral blood. The receptor was derived from a man aged 35 to 55 with active or convalescent COVID-19. The chain couples TRBV9 to TRBJ2-3; a weak D match, TRBD1 (5 bases). The CDR3 DNA sequence: TGTGCCAGCAGCCCCCGTGGCAGGGAAGATAGGATAGATACGCAGTATTTT. Translated, it gives CASSPRGREDRIDTQYF.